The source of this T cell receptor beta chain is a study of cytomegalovirus exposure and HLA in healthy donors. The PCR employed 60 Vbeta primers together with 13 Jbeta primers. Assay: immunoSEQ multiplex PCR; the TCRdb copy retains only in-frame clones and omits some. The sample contains some 80,000 clones, 60% to 85% of which appear only once. This sequence originates from a man aged 18 to 29 in good health and CMV-seropositive. Sequencing input: PBMCs.

The CDR3 spells CAGRRQGAGGYTF. The CDR3 DNA reads TGTGCCGGGCGACGGCAGGGGGCAGGTGGCTACACCTTC. This chain joins TRBV6-1 and TRBJ1-2, with 8 positions matching TRBD1. CDR3 length: 13 residues. Germline CDR1 and CDR2: MNHNS and SASEGT. V lost 11 bases, J lost 7 bases, and 12 bases stayed unmatched.